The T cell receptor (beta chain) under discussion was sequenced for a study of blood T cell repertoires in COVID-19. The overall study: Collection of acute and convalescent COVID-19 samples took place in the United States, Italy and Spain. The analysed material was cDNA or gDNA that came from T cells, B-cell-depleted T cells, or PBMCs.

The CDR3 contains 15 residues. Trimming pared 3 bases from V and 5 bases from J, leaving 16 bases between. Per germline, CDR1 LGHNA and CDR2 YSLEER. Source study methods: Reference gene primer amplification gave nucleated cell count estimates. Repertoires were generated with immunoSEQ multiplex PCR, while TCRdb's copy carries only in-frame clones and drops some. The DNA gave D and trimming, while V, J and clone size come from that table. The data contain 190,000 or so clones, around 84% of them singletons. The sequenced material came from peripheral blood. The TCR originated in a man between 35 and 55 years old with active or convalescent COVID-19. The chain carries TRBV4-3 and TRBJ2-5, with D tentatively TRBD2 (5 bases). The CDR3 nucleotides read TGCGCCAGCAGCCAGGGTCTAGCTGTTCAGGAGACCCAGTACTTC. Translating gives CASSQGLAVQETQYF.